This record concerns one T cell receptor beta chain sequence. Its specificity is unknown. The record originates from a study of shared clonotypes between healthy human individuals. Study context: Three plates each covered CD4 naive and memory; CD8 naive two, CD8 memory one.

As processed by the authors: ImmunoSEQ yielded junction-only sequences lacking quality scores, so filtering differed. Profiled with immunoSEQ multiplex PCR; TCRdb holds only in-frame clones, not every one. Clone size and V and J calls were adopted from that table, with D and trimming inferred from the DNA. The sample consists of about 640,000 clones, around 72% of them appearing once. The V gene end was trimmed by 6 bases and the J gene end by 10 bases; junction bases not matched to a gene: 12. This CDR3 contains 13 residues. Per the germline V gene, CDR1 is MNHEY and CDR2 is SVGAGI. Study results and limitations: The study found about 5.1% of naive CD4 clonotypes shared across several donors.

The clonotype comes from a woman younger than 45 in good health. The chain carries TRBV6-5 and TRBJ2-7; 7 nucleotides align to TRBD2. The material sequenced was memory CD4+ T cells sorted from blood. Regarding subset: CD45RA-negative fraction. The CDR3 is CASSLGYAGVQYF. Written as DNA, the CDR3 is TGTGCCAGCAGCCTCGGTTATGCGGGAGTTCAGTACTTC.